Below are 6 T cell receptor beta chains sequenced from a single sample in a study of human T cells and chemical hapten exposure. Using its own MiXCR run on the RACE reads, TCRdb lists one record per CDR3 protein. The profile covers roughly 380,000 distinct CDR3 sequences, with 4.8% appearing a single time and about 2.1% taken by the ten largest. Time point defined: patch test 1, 2 weeks after DPC sensitization. Treatment meaning: therapeutic diphenylcyclopropenone sensitization with weekly scalp DPC. Sequenced material: whole blood, taken in connection with sensitization to the hapten diphenylcyclopropenone (DPC). The receptors come from a woman aged 50 to 60 with alopecia areata. Some clones in this sample may be carry-over from other donors' samples.

In this sample, this clonotype turned up many times. V gene TRBV5-5 combines with J gene TRBJ2-5; 7 bases map to TRBD1. Germline CDR1 SGHKS, CDR2 YYEKEE (reference sequence). This CDR3 region has 15 residues. Unmatched junction bases numbered 7, after V lost 4 bases and J lost 1 base. CDR3: CASSPEDRSQETQYF. CDR3 nucleotides: TGTGCCAGCAGCCCCGAGGACAGGAGCCAAGAGACCCAGTACTTC.

This clonotype was counted between two and nine times. The chain combines TRBV4-1 with TRBJ2-7; D ambiguous. Germline V gene sequence: CDR1 MGHRA, CDR2 YSYEKL. This CDR3 region has 14 residues. Trimming cost V 0 bases and J 7 bases, with 13 bases left between them. The CDR3 is CASSQDLSPREQYF. The CDR3 DNA reads TGCGCCAGCAGCCAAGATTTGTCTCCGAGGGAGCAGTACTTC.

In this sample, this clonotype turned up a few times. V usage is TRBV29-1 and J usage is TRBJ2-1, with D unresolved. Germline CDR1 reads SQVTM; CDR2 reads ANQGSEA. This CDR3 contains 16 residues. The V end lost 2 bases, the J end lost 0 bases, and 14 bases lay between the germline ends. CDR3 residues: CSVESSRATSYNEQFF. CDR3 nucleotide sequence: TGCAGCGTTGAATCAAGTCGGGCGACCTCCTACAATGAGCAGTTCTTC.

This clonotype was observed many times. V and J are TRBV12-3 or TRBV12-4 and TRBJ1-2; D unresolved. The CDR3 has 13 residues. V shed 2 bases and J shed 5 bases, with 9 bases lying between them. The DNA for the CDR3 is TGTGCCAGCAGTTTATCCGGCCCTTATGGCTACACCTTC. Its protein is CASSLSGPYGYTF.

This clonotype has a count of ten or more. The CDR3 region is CASSPVGQYNEQFF. As DNA, the CDR3 is TGTGCCAGCAGCCCCGTCGGGCAGTACAATGAGCAGTTCTTC. The chain is built from TRBV5-6 and TRBJ2-1; D is unclear. The V end lost 4 bases, the J end lost 4 bases, and 12 bases lay between the germline ends. The V gene's germline CDR1 is SGHDT and CDR2 YYEEEE. There are 14 residues in the CDR3.

This clonotype was detected ten times or more. The chain combines TRBV2 with TRBJ1-3; D gene uncertain. The CDR3 runs 12 residues. Trimming removed 6 bases at V and 4 bases at J, with 7 bases between. CDR1 and CDR2 from the germline V gene are SNHLY and FYNNEI. In nucleotides, the CDR3 is TGTGCCAGCAGCCCCACAGGAAACACCATATATTTT. As protein: CASSPTGNTIYF.